This section outlines one TCR beta chain sequence together with its context. Antigen specificity is unknown. This CDR3 spans 14 amino acids. The V segment lost 4 bases and the J segment 3 bases; nucleotides outside the gene matches: 2. Germline V gives CDR1 SGDLS, CDR2 YYNGEE. As for time point: week 11, during vaccination. The study gave 300 ug of mutant IDH1 20-mer peptide per vaccine dose, with topical imiquimod. The data stem from a study of a mutant IDH1 vaccine in newly diagnosed glioma. Study in general: Treated patients, averaging 40.4 years, were roughly 60% male and around 40% female. The earlier regimen, radiotherapy, temozolomide, or both, was most often both.

Here immunoSEQ multiplex PCR was the method, and the copy in TCRdb shows in-frame clones only, minus some. Of under 55,000 clones listed, around 90% are singletons. The TCR sequence derives from a man aged 50-60 years with glioma. This chain links TRBV9 with TRBJ2-3, with 10 positions matching TRBD1. Sequences were derived from PBMCs, sampled from a glioma patient whose treatment included an IDH1 peptide vaccine. CDR3 nucleotides: TGTGCCAGCAGCCGACAGGGGGCTACAGATACGCAGTATTTT. It is translated as CASSRQGATDTQYF.